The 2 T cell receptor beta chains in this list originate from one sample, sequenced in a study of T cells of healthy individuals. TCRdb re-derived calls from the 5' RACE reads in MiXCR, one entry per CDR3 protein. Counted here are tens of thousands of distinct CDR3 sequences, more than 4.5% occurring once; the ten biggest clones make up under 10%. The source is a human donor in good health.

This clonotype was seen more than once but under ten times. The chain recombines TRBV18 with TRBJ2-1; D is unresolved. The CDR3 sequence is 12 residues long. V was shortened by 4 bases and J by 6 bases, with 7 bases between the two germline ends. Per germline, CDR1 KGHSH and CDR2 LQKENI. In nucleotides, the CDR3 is TGTGCCAGCTCACAGGGTGGCAATGAGCAGTTCTTC. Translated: CASSQGGNEQFF.

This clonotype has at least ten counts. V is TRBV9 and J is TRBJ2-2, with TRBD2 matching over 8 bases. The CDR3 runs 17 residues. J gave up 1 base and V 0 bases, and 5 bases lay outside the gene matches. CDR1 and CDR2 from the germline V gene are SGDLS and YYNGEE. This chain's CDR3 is CASSVDGGDMNTGELFF. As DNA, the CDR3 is TGTGCCAGCAGCGTAGACGGGGGGGACATGAACACCGGGGAGCTGTTTTTT.